This TCR beta chain was retrieved from a study of T-cell reconstitution after alpha-beta-depleted transplantation in children listed by TCRdb under 2016. Background for the entire study: Using TCR repertoire profiling, the study followed T-cell immune reconstitution in a quantitative way in children after TCRalphabeta/CD19-depleted allogeneic hematopoietic cell transplantation. Broad study findings and their caveats: In some patients, the high TCRbeta diversity seen at day 60 was put down to recipient T cells and intrathymic progenitors that had survived conditioning. Over the following months the frequencies of hyperexpanded clones went down, and after one year T-cell counts and TCRbeta diversity were mostly credited to newly produced T cells. The apparently early recovery of alphabetaT-cell counts about two months after transplant reportedly depended on only several hundred rapidly expanded clones that came from non-depleted graft cells.

Including cysteine and phenylalanine, the CDR3 has 13 amino acids. Only the CDR3 region is kept as DNA, spanning 39 bases read in frame from base 1. Based on the germline V gene, the CDR1 and CDR2 sequences are SGHRS and YFSETQ. For this clonotype: Its antigen has not been determined. An end of the junction differs from the germline gene, which may be a read error.

The library was generated by PCR. Data came from an Illumina HiSeq 2500. Molecular barcoding was employed in the preparation of TCR libraries, with unique molecular identifiers being used to normalize TCRbeta repertoire quantification. The raw public reads went through TCRdb reprocessing: fastp at Q25, MiXCR clone calling, in-frame beta chains kept. Merged by CDR3 protein, the rows form single entries marked with the most common genes and DNA. This sample holds around 670,000 distinct CDR3 sequences; over 10% were observed only once. Clones ranked in the top ten supply 0.79% of the sample. The treatment or condition label corresponds to: allogeneic hematopoietic cell transplantation with graft depleted of TCRalphabeta T cells and CD19 B cells. The children who served as transplant recipients had been given grafts of TCRalphabeta/CD19-depleted allogeneic hematopoietic cells.

The specimen comprised PBMCs, sampled before TCRalphabeta/CD19-depleted stem cell transplant. The chain joins TRBV5-1 to TRBJ2-1, with 8 junctional bases fitting TRBD2. This clonotype originated in a girl aged 2 to 10 with congenital amegakaryocytic thrombocytopenia, due to receive a stem cell transplant. The nucleotides read TGCGCCAGCAGCTTGGTTTCCCGGGAGGGCCGAATCTTC. Its product reads: CASSLVSREGRIF.